This T cell receptor beta chain was found in a study of blood T cell dynamics during melanoma immunotherapy. Noted time point: week 3, after first cycle of checkpoint inhibitor. The CDR3 totals 15 residues. Germline V gene data show CDR1 as MNHEY and CDR2 as SVGAGI. V lost 2 bases and J 4 bases, leaving 14 bases between the germline ends. The method was immunoSEQ multiplex PCR; TCRdb's version includes in-frame clones alone and lacks a portion of them. The table includes several thousand clones, approximately 81% detected once. The sequence was obtained from a human donor with melanoma. Some clones in this sample may be carry-over from other donors' samples. The chain joins TRBV6-5 to TRBJ1-2, with a possible D match to TRBD1 (6 bases). The sequencing used blood, collected from a patient treated with checkpoint blockade. The CDR3 region is CASSYIAGASYGYTF. CDR3 DNA sequence: TGTGCCAGCAGTTACATAGCAGGGGCGAGCTATGGCTACACCTTC.